This TCR beta chain was recorded in a study of shared clonotypes between healthy human individuals. With regard to this clone: The antigen is unknown.

Some 30,000 T cell genomes, or roughly 200 ng DNA, went into the sorted-subset replicate PCRs. Clones were read by immunoSEQ multiplex PCR, and TCRdb kept only the in-frame ones, dropping some. Seen here are about 750,000 clones, about 91% observed once, and the top ten hold approximately 25%. Findings of the study overall: Genetic and exposure-history diversity was limited by the small donor number. Sampling covered nothing but blood. Tissue TCR repertoires likely differ from those found in blood.

Terminally differentiated effector memory CD45RA+ cells were excluded by CCR7 positive selection of CD45RO-negative cells. The TCR comes from a man younger than 45 in good health. Input material: naive CD8+ T cells sorted from blood.

The CDR3 DNA is TGCGCCAGCAGTGAGGGGGATCAGCCCCAGCATTTT. Protein product: CASSEGDQPQHF. V usage is TRBV10-2 and J usage is TRBJ1-5; unclear D gene. V was trimmed by 2 bases and J by 5 bases, leaving 4 bases between them. The CDR3 loop spans 12 amino acids. CDR1 and CDR2 from the germline V gene are WSHSY and SAAADI.